These 12 T cell receptor beta chains share one sample of origin, sequenced in a study of prognosis after radiotherapy for stage I lung cancer. By two-round multiplex PCR, the TCR beta CDR3 was amplified from genomic DNA. First-round PCR employed TRBV- and TRBJ-specific primers for each gene. Each CDR3 protein gets one entry after TCRdb re-called the multiplex PCR reads with MiXCR. The sample has about 13,000 distinct CDR3 sequences, 43% seen once; the top ten hold approximately 40%. The sequences come from PBMCs, collected before or after stereotactic body radiation therapy (not recorded which). The source of these receptors is a donor at least 50 years old with non-small cell lung cancer.

This clonotype has at least ten counts. The chain couples TRBV2 to TRBJ2-7; 10 bases line up with TRBD1. The germline CDR1 and CDR2 sequences are SNHLY and FYNNEI. The CDR3 is made up of 12 amino acids. Trimming cost V 6 bases and J 12 bases; bases outside gene matches: 8. CDR3 region: CASSYDRGLRYF. CDR3 coding DNA: TGTGCCAGCAGCTATGACAGGGGGCTAAGGTACTTC.

This clonotype is medium-sized (0.01 to 0.1%) by share. The V call is TRBV12-3 or TRBV12-4, the J call TRBJ2-1; TRBD2 aligns across 7 bases. J lost 3 bases, V lost 3 bases, and 2 bases had no gene match. The CDR3 is 14 amino acids. CDR3 region: CASSFRGSYNEQFF. As DNA, the CDR3 is TGTGCCAGCAGTTTCCGCGGGAGCTACAATGAGCAGTTCTTC.

This sequence joins TRBV27 and TRBJ2-1; the D is unclear. The CDR3 covers 14 residues. Germline CDR1 and CDR2: MNHEY and SMNVEV (reference sequence). The V gene lost 2 bases and the J gene lost 2 bases, with 7 bases spanning the gap. CDR3 amino acids: CASSLVRPYNEQFF. For the CDR3, the DNA is TGTGCCAGCAGTTTAGTCAGGCCCTACAATGAGCAGTTCTTC.

This clonotype was observed many times. This chain uses TRBV20-1 with TRBJ2-1; 8 bases agree with TRBD2. V shed 3 bases, J shed 2 bases, and the junction held 6 bases outside the gene matches. Per the germline V gene, CDR1 is DFQATT and CDR2 is SNEGSKA (reference sequence). This CDR3 has 15 residues. The CDR3 coding sequence is TGCAGTGCTAGCCAGCGGGGGCCAACCTACAATGAGCAGTTCTTC. Its translation: CSASQRGPTYNEQFF.

By share, this clonotype counts as medium-sized. The CDR3 DNA reads TGTGCCAGCAACTTCCGGGCCCACAAGAAGTACGAGCAGTACTTC. Its protein product is CASNFRAHKKYEQYF. J is TRBJ2-7 and V is TRBV6-1; no firm D call. The CDR3 totals 15 residues. Deletions cut 7 bases from V and 4 bases from J, with 20 bases between. Germline CDR1 MNHNS, CDR2 SASEGT.

Ten or more counts support this clonotype. The chain couples TRBV9 to TRBJ2-1; 8 bases agree with TRBD1. V lost 4 bases and J lost 3; bases outside the gene matches: 3. The CDR3 consists of 14 residues. Per germline, CDR1 SGDLS and CDR2 YYNGEE. The CDR3 DNA is TGTGCCAGCAGCACCGGACAGGGCTACAATGAGCAGTTCTTC. It yields the protein CASSTGQGYNEQFF.

This clonotype was seen at least ten times. This sequence joins TRBV18 and TRBJ2-1; 11 bases align to TRBD2. J gave up 6 bases and V 4 bases, and 11 bases lay outside the gene matches. The CDR3 sequence is 17 residues long. Per germline, CDR1 KGHSH and CDR2 LQKENI. The CDR3 sequence is CASSLSLAGGGANEQFF. CDR3 DNA: TGTGCCAGCTCACTATCGCTAGCGGGAGGTGGGGCCAATGAGCAGTTCTTC.

This clonotype was counted ten times or more. The rearrangement links TRBV28 to TRBJ2-3, with TRBD2 matching over 9 bases. Germline assignment: CDR1 MDHEN and CDR2 SYDVKM. This CDR3 is built from 20 residues. V dropped 3 bases and J dropped 0; count of bases not matched to a gene: 16. The CDR3 sequence: CASSFPAGGPLGTSTDTQYF. The CDR3 DNA is TGTGCCAGCAGTTTCCCGGCGGGGGGGCCTTTGGGAACTAGCACAGATACGCAGTATTTT. Together with reference TRBV28 and TRBJ2-3, the CDR3 gives the full variable domain: DVKVTQSSRYLVKRTGEKVFLECVQDMDHENMFWYRQDPGLGLRLIYFSYDVKMKEKGDIPEGYSVSREKKERFSLILESASTNQTSMYLCASSFPAGGPLGTSTDTQYFGPGTRLTVL.

The chain uses TRBV20-1 and TRBJ2-7; D not resolved. V shed 0 bases and J shed 3 bases, with 15 bases lying between them. This CDR3 is 15 amino acids long. CDR1 is DFQATT and CDR2 is SNEGSKA in the germline V gene (reference sequence). The CDR3 coding sequence is TGCAGTGCTAGAGACCCCGTGACCATGGGCTACGAGCAGTACTTC. Its protein product is CSARDPVTMGYEQYF.

The chain combines TRBV5-1 with TRBJ1-6, with unresolved D. The CDR3 covers 13 residues. CDR1 is SGHRS, CDR2 YFSETQ, per germline. V was shortened by 1 base and J by 13 bases, with 12 bases between the two germline ends. The CDR3 loop reads CASSLTQLSPLHF. The DNA for the CDR3 is TGCGCCAGCAGCTTGACCCAGCTCAGTCCCCTCCACTTT. Based on the CDR3 plus reference TRBV5-1 and TRBJ1-6, the full variable domain is KAGVTQTPRYLIKTRGQQVTLSCSPISGHRSVSWYQQTPGQGLQFLFEYFSETQRNKGNFPGRFSGRQFSNSRSEMNVSTLELGDSALYLCASSLTQLSPLHFGNGTRLTVT.

This clonotype was seen a handful of times. This chain uses TRBV30 with TRBJ1-2; D not certain. Germline values: CDR1 GTSNPN, CDR2 SVGIG (reference sequence). The CDR3 has 14 amino acids. Trimming left V 1 base short and J 1 base short, with 10 bases between. The CDR3: CAWSDTWSNYGYTF. In nucleotides, the CDR3 is TGTGCCTGGAGTGATACCTGGAGTAACTATGGCTACACCTTC.

This clonotype was counted a single time. A much larger clonotype is one base distant, so this may be a read error. The J gene is TRBJ2-3, the V gene TRBV9; unclear D gene. Trimming removed 5 bases from V and 11 bases from J, with 18 bases in between. Germline CDR1 reads SGDLS; CDR2 reads YYNGEE. This CDR3 region has 13 residues. The CDR3 loop is CASSDNAAHMQYF. The CDR3 coding sequence is TGTGCCAGCAGTGACAATGCAGCGCATATGCAGTATTTT.